One sample yielded the 20 T cell receptor beta chains listed below, sequenced in a study of neurological immune-mediated disorders. MiXCR, applied by TCRdb to the 5' RACE reads, yields one record per CDR3 protein. The sample includes 80,000 or so distinct CDR3 sequences, roughly 9.5% of them seen just once. Sequencing input: PBMCs. Receptors were obtained from a man over 45 in good health.

This clonotype was recorded many times. Sequence at one end of the junction differs from germline and may be a read error. The chain recombines TRBV6-5 with TRBJ2-5; 7 bases agree with TRBD1. The CDR3 runs to 17 residues. CDR1 and CDR2 (germline): MNHEY, SVGAGI. The CDR3 reads CASSYASYRGLQETKYF. In nucleotides, the CDR3 is TGTGCCAGCAGTTACGCCAGCTACAGGGGATTACAAGAGACCAAGTACTTC.

This clonotype has ten or more counts. The chain links TRBV5-1 to TRBJ1-1, with 8 bases matching TRBD1. This CDR3 contains 15 residues. J lost 1 base, V lost 0 bases, and 2 bases had no gene match. Germline V gene data show CDR1 as SGHRS and CDR2 as YFSETQ. The CDR3 sequence: CASSLGDRRNTEAFF. CDR3 DNA: TGCGCCAGCAGCTTGGGGGACAGGAGGAACACTGAAGCTTTCTTT.

This clonotype has a count of ten or more. The chain links TRBV7-9 to TRBJ2-3; no firm D call. CDR1 is SEHNR and CDR2 is FQNEAQ in the germline V gene (reference sequence). V shed 0 bases and J shed 0 bases, with 4 bases lying between them. This CDR3 contains 14 residues. This CDR3 reads CASSLAYSTDTQYF. The CDR3 coding sequence is TGTGCCAGCAGCTTAGCATATAGCACAGATACGCAGTATTTT.

This clonotype was found many times. This chain joins TRBV5-1 and TRBJ1-1; D is perhaps TRBD1 (5 bases). The germline V and J ends were trimmed by 4 bases and 2 bases, with 24 bases remaining between them. Germline V CDR1 and CDR2: SGHRS, YFSETQ. CDR3 length equals 18 residues. Here the CDR3 reads CASSPAGGVFEGNTEAFF. DNA for the CDR3: TGCGCCAGCAGCCCCGCGGGGGGAGTGTTCGAGGGAAACACTGAAGCTTTCTTT. Based on the CDR3 plus reference TRBV5-1 and TRBJ1-1, the full variable domain is KAGVTQTPRYLIKTRGQQVTLSCSPISGHRSVSWYQQTPGQGLQFLFEYFSETQRNKGNFPGRFSGRQFSNSRSEMNVSTLELGDSALYLCASSPAGGVFEGNTEAFFGQGTRLTVV.

This clonotype was counted between two and nine times. V gene TRBV7-2 combines with J gene TRBJ2-7, with TRBD1 matching over 11 bases. The CDR3 has 14 amino acids. Per germline, CDR1 SGHTA and CDR2 FQGNSA. J gave up 4 bases and V 7 bases, and 6 bases lay outside the gene matches. In DNA, the CDR3 is TGTGCCAGCACCCCGGACAGGGGGCAGTACGAGCAGTACTTC. Protein product: CASTPDRGQYEQYF.

This clonotype was seen repeatedly, ten times or more. The J gene is TRBJ2-5, the V gene TRBV7-2; either TRBD1 or TRBD2 may supply D (7 bases each). This CDR3 comprises 17 residues. Between the trimmed V and J ends, which lost 3 bases and 1 base, there was a span of 18 bases. Germline V lookup: CDR1 SGHTA, CDR2 FQGNSA. This CDR3 is CASSFGQGGDRQETQYF. The CDR3 coding sequence is TGTGCCAGCAGCTTTGGGCAGGGGGGGGACCGCCAAGAGACCCAGTACTTC. Using reference TRBV7-2 and TRBJ2-5 for the parts outside the CDR3, the full variable domain is GAGVSQSPSNKVTEKGKDVELRCDPISGHTALYWYRQSLGQGLEFLIYFQGNSAPDKSGLPSDRFSAERTGGSVSTLTIQRTQQEDSAVYLCASSFGQGGDRQETQYFGPGTRLLVL.

This clonotype has a count of ten or more. This chain joins TRBV7-9 and TRBJ2-3; D gene ambiguous. The CDR3 loop spans 11 amino acids. Germline assignment: CDR1 SEHNR and CDR2 FQNEAQ (reference sequence). The V gene lost 5 bases and the J gene lost 6 bases, with 6 bases spanning the gap. CDR3 DNA: TGTGCCAGCAGCCGTAGCGATACGCAGTATTTT. It specifies CASSRSDTQYF.

Points on this clonotype: This sequence may be a read error, since a much larger clone differs from it by one base. This rearrangement joins TRBV6-5 to TRBJ2-5; D is undetermined. The V end was cut by 7 bases, the J end by 4 bases, with 13 bases between. CDR1 and CDR2 from the germline V gene are MNHEY and SVGAGI. This CDR3 has 13 residues. The CDR3 nucleotides read TGTGCCAGCAAATGGTCTGCGCGAGAGACCCAGTACTTC. Translating it yields CASKWSARETQYF.

This clonotype was observed at least ten times. This rearrangement joins TRBV4-1 to TRBJ2-5, with TRBD1 matching 7 bases. This CDR3 comprises 21 residues. CDR1 and CDR2 (germline): MGHRA, YSYEKL. After removal of 4 bases from V and 1 base from J, the junction contained 24 bases not matched to a gene. The chain's CDR3 is CASSRRASLLTGDPLQETQYF. In nucleotides, the CDR3 is TGCGCCAGCAGCCGCAGGGCGTCCCTCCTAACAGGGGACCCCCTCCAAGAGACCCAGTACTTC.

This clonotype was detected only a few times. A much larger clone is a single base away; this may be a read error. CDR3 sequence: CASSLDTLPDTQYF. CDR3 bases: TGCGCCAGCAGCCTAGACACGCTTCCAGATACGCAGTATTTT. The rearrangement links TRBV5-1 to TRBJ2-3, with no clear D. The CDR3 covers 14 residues. Per germline, CDR1 SGHRS and CDR2 YFSETQ. Trimming pared 4 bases from V and 4 bases from J, leaving 13 bases between.

This clonotype was recorded at least ten times. V usage is TRBV20-1 and J usage is TRBJ2-5; TRBD1 aligns across 8 bases. The CDR3 spans 14 residues. Germline values: CDR1 DFQATT, CDR2 SNEGSKA (reference sequence). V lost 5 bases, J lost 5 bases, and 10 bases stayed unmatched. The CDR3 sequence is CSAYPAGGRETQYF. As DNA, the CDR3 is TGCAGTGCTTATCCGGCAGGGGGCCGGGAGACCCAGTACTTC.

In regard to this clonotype: It may be a read error: a sequence one base away is much more abundant. V usage is TRBV6-6 and J usage is TRBJ1-5, with D unresolved. Germline CDR1 reads MNHNY; CDR2 reads SVGAGI (reference sequence). Trimming shortened V by 4 bases and J by 2 bases, and 18 bases separated the two germline ends. The CDR3 loop spans 17 amino acids. The CDR3 loop is CASSWWEAGIGNQPQHF. DNA for the CDR3: TGTGCCAGCAGTTGGTGGGAGGCAGGAATAGGCAATCAGCCCCAGCATTTT.

This clonotype appeared many times. The chain has TRBV12-3 or TRBV12-4 and TRBJ1-1, with 9 bases that match TRBD1. The CDR3 extends over 14 amino acids. V was clipped by 7 bases and J by 1 base; unmatched bases: 4. The CDR3: CASTGDRANTEAFF. DNA of the CDR3: TGTGCCAGCACCGGGGACAGGGCGAACACTGAAGCTTTCTTT.

This clonotype was observed many times. J is TRBJ2-3 and V is TRBV5-1, with a weak D call TRBD2 (7 bases). V was trimmed by 0 bases and J by 2 bases, leaving 13 bases between them. The germline V gene has CDR1 SGHRS and CDR2 YFSETQ. CDR3 size: 16 residues. CDR3 sequence: CASSLGAGADTDTQYF. In nucleotides, the CDR3 is TGCGCCAGCAGCTTGGGTGCGGGGGCCGACACAGATACGCAGTATTTT. Drawing the rest from reference TRBV5-1 and TRBJ2-3, the complete variable domain is KAGVTQTPRYLIKTRGQQVTLSCSPISGHRSVSWYQQTPGQGLQFLFEYFSETQRNKGNFPGRFSGRQFSNSRSEMNVSTLELGDSALYLCASSLGAGADTDTQYFGPGTRLTVL.

In its sample, this clonotype was seen many times. J is TRBJ2-1 and V is TRBV9; D is uncertain. Germline-derived CDR1 and CDR2 are SGDLS and YYNGEE. There are 13 residues in the CDR3. V lost 4 bases and J 6 bases, leaving 11 bases between the germline ends. CDR3 sequence (DNA): TGTGCCAGCAGCCAGGACCCCCTCAATGAGCAGTTCTTC. Translation: CASSQDPLNEQFF.

This clonotype was recorded at least ten times. The chain employs TRBV4-1 and TRBJ2-2, with unresolved D. Trimming removed 0 bases from V and 0 bases from J, with 2 bases in between. Germline loops: CDR1 MGHRA, CDR2 YSYEKL. There are 14 residues in the CDR3. CDR3 residues: CASSQDPNTGELFF. Here the CDR3 DNA reads TGCGCCAGCAGCCAAGACCCGAACACCGGGGAGCTGTTTTTT.

This clonotype has ten or more counts. V usage is TRBV20-1 and J usage is TRBJ2-7, with TRBD2 identical over 10 bases. This CDR3 is built from 14 residues. The germline CDR1 and CDR2 sequences are DFQATT and SNEGSKA (reference sequence). J was trimmed by 2 bases and V by 5 bases; bases with no gene match: 6. In DNA form, the CDR3 reads TGCAGTGCTCCTAGCGGGGGCCTTACCTACGAGCAGTACTTC. Translation gives CSAPSGGLTYEQYF.

This clonotype was picked up many times. This rearrangement joins TRBV5-1 to TRBJ1-2; D is ambiguous. Germline V gene sequence: CDR1 SGHRS, CDR2 YFSETQ. This CDR3 is built from 16 residues. Trimming left V 1 base short and J 0 bases short, with 13 bases between. The CDR3 nucleotides read TGCGCCAGCAGCTTGAAATCACTAACCCCTAACTATGGCTACACCTTC. Translating it yields CASSLKSLTPNYGYTF.

This clonotype has a handful of counts. The chain links TRBV19 to TRBJ2-7; no definite D call. The CDR3 length is 16 residues. Trimming cost V 5 bases and J 6 bases, with 23 bases left between them. The V gene's germline CDR1 is LNHDA and CDR2 SQIVND (reference sequence). Written as DNA, the CDR3 is TGTGCCAGTAGTGGCAGGATCGGACCCAATCGACCCGAGCAGTACTTC. Its protein product is CASSGRIGPNRPEQYF.

The V call is TRBV12-3 or TRBV12-4, the J call TRBJ2-1; D may match TRBD1 or TRBD2 (5 bases each). The CDR3 has 12 residues. V was trimmed by 8 bases and J by 6 bases, leaving 11 bases between them. CDR3 DNA: TGTGCCAGCGCCGAGGGGACCAATGAGCAGTTCTTC. Its translation is CASAEGTNEQFF.